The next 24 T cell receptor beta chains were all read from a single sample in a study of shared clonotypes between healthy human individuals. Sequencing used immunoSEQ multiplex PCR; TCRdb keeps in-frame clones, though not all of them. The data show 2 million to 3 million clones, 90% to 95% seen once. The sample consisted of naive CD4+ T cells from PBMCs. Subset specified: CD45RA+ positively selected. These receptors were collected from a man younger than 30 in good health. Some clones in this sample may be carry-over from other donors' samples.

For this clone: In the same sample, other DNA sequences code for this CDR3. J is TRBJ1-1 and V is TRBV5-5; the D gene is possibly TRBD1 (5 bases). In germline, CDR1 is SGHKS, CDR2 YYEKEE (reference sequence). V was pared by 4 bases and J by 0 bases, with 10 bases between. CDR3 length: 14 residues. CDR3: CASSRGTVNTEAFF. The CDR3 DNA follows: TGTGCCAGCAGCCGTGGGACGGTGAACACTGAAGCTTTCTTT.

The CDR3 is CASSSTGFTSTDTQYF. CDR3 nucleotides: TGTGCCAGCAGCTCTACAGGGTTTACTAGCACAGATACGCAGTATTTT. This sequence joins TRBV9 and TRBJ2-3; D perhaps matches TRBD1 (6 bases). CDR1 is SGDLS, CDR2 YYNGEE, per germline. The ends were cut back, 4 bases at V and 0 bases at J, with 15 bases in the middle. The CDR3 spans 16 residues.

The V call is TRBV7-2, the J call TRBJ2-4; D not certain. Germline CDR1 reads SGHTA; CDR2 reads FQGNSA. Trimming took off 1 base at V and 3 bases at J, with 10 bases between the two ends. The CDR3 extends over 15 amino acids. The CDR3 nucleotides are TGTGCCAGCAGCTTAGAAGGTTTAGGCAAAAACATTCAGTACTTC. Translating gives CASSLEGLGKNIQYF.

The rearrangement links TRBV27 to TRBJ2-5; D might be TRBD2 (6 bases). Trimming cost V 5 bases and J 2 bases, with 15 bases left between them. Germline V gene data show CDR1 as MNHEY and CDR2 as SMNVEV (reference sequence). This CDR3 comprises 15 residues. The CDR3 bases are TGTGCCAGCAGTGATACTAGCTTGGGTCAAGAGACCCAGTACTTC. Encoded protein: CASSDTSLGQETQYF.

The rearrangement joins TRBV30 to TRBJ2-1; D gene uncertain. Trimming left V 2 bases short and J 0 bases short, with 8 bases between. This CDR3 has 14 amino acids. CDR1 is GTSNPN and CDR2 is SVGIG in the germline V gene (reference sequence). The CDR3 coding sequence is TGTGCCTGGAGTTTCCAGCTCTCCTACAATGAGCAGTTCTTC. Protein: CAWSFQLSYNEQFF.

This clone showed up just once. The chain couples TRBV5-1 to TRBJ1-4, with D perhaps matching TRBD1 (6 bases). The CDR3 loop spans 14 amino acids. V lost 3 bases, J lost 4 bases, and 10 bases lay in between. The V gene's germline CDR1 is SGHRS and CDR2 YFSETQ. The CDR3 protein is CASSSQGHNEKLFF. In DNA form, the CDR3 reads TGCGCCAGCAGCTCCCAGGGGCATAATGAAAAACTGTTTTTT.

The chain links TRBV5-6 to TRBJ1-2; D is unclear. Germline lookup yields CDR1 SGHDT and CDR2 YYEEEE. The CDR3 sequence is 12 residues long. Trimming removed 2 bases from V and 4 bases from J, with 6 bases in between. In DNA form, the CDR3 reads TGTGCCAGCAGCTTATCCACCTATGGCTACACCTTC. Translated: CASSLSTYGYTF.

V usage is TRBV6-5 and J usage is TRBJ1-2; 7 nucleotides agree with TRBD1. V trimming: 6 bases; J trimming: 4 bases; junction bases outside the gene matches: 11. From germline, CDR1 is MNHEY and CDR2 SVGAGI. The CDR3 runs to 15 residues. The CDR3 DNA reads TGTGCCAGCAGAATCGGTGGTAGGACAGGCTATGGCTACACCTTC. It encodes CASRIGGRTGYGYTF.

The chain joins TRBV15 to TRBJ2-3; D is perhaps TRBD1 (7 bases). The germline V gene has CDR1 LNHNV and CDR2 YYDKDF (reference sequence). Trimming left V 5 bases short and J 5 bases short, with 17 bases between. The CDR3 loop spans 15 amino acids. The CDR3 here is CATSGRTGREDTQYF. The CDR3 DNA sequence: TGTGCCACCAGCGGGAGGACAGGAAGAGAAGATACGCAGTATTTT.

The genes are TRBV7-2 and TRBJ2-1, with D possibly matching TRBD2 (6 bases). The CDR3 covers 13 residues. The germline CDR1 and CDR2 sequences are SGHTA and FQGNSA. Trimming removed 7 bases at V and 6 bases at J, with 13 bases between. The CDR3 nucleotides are TGTGCCAGCAAGCGACTAGGAAGCAATGAGCAGTTCTTC. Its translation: CASKRLGSNEQFF.

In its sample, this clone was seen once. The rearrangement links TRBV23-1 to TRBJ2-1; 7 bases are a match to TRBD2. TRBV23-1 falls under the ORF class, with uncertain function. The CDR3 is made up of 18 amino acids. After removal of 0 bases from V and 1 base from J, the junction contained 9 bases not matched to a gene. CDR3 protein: CASSQSPEGGRSYNEQFF. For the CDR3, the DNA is TGCGCCAGCAGTCAATCACCAGAGGGCGGGAGATCCTACAATGAGCAGTTCTTC.

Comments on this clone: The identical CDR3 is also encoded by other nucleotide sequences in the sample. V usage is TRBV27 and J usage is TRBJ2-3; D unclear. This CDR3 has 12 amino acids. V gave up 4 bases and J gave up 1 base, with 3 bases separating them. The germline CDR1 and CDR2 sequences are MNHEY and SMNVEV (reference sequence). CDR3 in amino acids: CASSSRTDTQYF. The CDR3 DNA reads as TGTGCCAGCAGTTCTCGCACAGATACGCAGTATTTT.

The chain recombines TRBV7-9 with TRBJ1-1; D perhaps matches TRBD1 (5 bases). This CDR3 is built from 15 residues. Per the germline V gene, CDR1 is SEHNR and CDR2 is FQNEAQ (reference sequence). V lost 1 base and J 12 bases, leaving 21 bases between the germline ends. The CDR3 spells CASSLVGIYNRSTFF. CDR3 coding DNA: TGTGCCAGCAGCTTAGTTGGTATATATAACAGGTCGACTTTCTTT.

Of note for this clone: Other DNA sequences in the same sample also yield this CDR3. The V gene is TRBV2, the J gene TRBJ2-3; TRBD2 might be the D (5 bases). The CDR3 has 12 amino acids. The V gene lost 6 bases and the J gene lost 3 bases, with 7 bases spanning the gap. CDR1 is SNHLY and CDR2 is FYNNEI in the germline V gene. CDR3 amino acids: CASRLDTDTQYF. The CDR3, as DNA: TGTGCCAGCAGACTAGATACAGATACGCAGTATTTT.

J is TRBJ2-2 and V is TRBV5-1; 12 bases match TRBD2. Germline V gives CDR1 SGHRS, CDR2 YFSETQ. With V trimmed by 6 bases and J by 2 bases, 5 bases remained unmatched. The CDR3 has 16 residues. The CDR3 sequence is CASNILAGGNTGELFF. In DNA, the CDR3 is TGCGCCAGCAATATACTAGCGGGAGGTAACACCGGGGAGCTGTTTTTT.

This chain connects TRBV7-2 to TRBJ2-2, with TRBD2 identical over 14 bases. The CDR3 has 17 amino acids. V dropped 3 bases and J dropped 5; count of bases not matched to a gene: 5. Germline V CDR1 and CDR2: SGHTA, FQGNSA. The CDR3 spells CASSLGLAGVGTGELFF. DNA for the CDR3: TGTGCCAGCAGCTTGGGACTAGCGGGAGTAGGGACCGGGGAGCTGTTTTTT.

The CDR3 is CSVVGGQGAYEQYF. CDR3 DNA: TGCAGCGTTGTAGGGGGGCAGGGGGCATACGAGCAGTACTTC. The chain joins TRBV29-1 to TRBJ2-7, with 8 bases aligning to TRBD1. CDR3 length: 14 residues. Germline CDR1 is SQVTM and CDR2 is ANQGSEA. Unmatched junction bases numbered 9, after V lost 4 bases and J lost 4 bases.

CDR3 DNA sequence: TGCGCCAGCAGCCCCGGACTAGATGGTCTTGGTATGTACGAGCAGTACTTC. It codes for CASSPGLDGLGMYEQYF. This chain links TRBV5-1 with TRBJ2-7; 7 nucleotides agree with TRBD2. The V segment lost 4 bases and the J segment 4 bases; nucleotides outside the gene matches: 17. The V gene's germline CDR1 is SGHRS and CDR2 YFSETQ. This CDR3 contains 17 residues.

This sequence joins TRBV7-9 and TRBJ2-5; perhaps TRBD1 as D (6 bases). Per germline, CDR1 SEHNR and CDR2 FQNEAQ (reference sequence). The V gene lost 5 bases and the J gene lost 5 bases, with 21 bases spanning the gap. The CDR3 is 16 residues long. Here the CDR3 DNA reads TGTGCCAGCAGCCTGGGCCCTAGCAGGGGCGGTGAGACCCAGTACTTC. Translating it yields CASSLGPSRGGETQYF.

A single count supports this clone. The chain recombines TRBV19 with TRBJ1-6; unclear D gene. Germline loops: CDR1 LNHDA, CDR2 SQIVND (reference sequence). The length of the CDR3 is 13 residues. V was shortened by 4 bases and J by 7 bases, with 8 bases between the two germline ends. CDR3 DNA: TGTGCCAGTAGTAGGACGGCGAATTCACCCCTCCACTTT. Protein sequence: CASSRTANSPLHF.

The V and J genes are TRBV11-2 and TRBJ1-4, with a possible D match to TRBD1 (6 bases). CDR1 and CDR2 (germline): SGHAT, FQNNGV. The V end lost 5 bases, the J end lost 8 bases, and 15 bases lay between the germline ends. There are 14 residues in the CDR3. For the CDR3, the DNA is TGTGCCAGCAGCAACCGGGACACCGTCGAAAAACTGTTTTTT. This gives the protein CASSNRDTVEKLFF.

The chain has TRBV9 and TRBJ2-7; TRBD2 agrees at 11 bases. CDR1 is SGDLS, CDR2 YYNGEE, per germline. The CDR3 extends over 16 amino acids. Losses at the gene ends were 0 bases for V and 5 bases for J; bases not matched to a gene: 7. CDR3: CASSVDVSGREHEQYF. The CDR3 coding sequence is TGTGCCAGCAGCGTAGACGTTAGCGGGAGGGAACACGAGCAGTACTTC.

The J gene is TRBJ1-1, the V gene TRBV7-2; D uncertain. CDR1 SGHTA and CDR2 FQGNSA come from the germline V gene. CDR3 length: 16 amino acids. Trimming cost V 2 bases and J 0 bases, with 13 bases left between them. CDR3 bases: TGTGCCAGCAGCTTATTCGGGGTAACGATGAACACTGAAGCTTTCTTT. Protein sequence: CASSLFGVTMNTEAFF.

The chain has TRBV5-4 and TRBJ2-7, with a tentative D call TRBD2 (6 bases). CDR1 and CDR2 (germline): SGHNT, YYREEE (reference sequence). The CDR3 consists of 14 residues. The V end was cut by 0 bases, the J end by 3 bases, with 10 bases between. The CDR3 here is CASSLGGDYYEQYF. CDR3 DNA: TGTGCCAGCAGCTTGGGCGGGGATTACTACGAGCAGTACTTC.